The clone carrying this T cell receptor (beta chain) appeared a few times. V lost 2 bases and J lost 3; bases outside the gene matches: 3. CDR1 is SQVTM and CDR2 is ANQGSEA in the germline V gene. This CDR3 spans 14 amino acids. MiXCR, applied by TCRdb to the RT-PCR reads, yields one record per CDR3 protein. The data hold almost 700,000 distinct CDR3 sequences, with around 14% observed a single time. Sequenced: memory CD4+ T cells from blood. This sequence was found in a female donor in good health, serving as a healthy control. The V and J genes are TRBV29-1 and TRBJ2-3, with 9 bases identical to TRBD1. CDR3 bases: TGCAGCGTTGAATTTGGGACAGGGACAGATACGCAGTATTTT. This translates into CSVEFGTGTDTQYF.